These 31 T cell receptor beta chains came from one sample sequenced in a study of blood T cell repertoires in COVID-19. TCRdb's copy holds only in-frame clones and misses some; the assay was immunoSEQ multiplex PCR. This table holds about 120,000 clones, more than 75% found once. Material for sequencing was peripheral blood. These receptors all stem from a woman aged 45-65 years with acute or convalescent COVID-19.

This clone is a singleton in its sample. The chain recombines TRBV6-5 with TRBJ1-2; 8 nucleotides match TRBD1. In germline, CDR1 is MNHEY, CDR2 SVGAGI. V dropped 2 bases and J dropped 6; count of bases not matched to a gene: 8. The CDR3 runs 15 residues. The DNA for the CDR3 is TGTGCCAGCAGTTACAACCCCCCAGGGGGCGATGGCTACACCTTC. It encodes CASSYNPPGGDGYTF.

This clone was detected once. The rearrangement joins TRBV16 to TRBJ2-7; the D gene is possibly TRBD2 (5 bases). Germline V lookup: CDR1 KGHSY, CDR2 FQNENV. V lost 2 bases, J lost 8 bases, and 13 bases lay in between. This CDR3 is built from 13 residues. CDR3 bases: TGTGCCAGCAGCCAAGCCGTCGGACTTCAGCAGTACTTC. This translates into CASSQAVGLQQYF.

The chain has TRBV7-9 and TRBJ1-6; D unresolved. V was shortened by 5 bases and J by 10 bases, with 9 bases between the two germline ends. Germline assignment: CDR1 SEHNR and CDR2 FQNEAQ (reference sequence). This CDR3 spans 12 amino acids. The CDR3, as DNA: TGTGCCAGCAGCCGGAGAGGGTCACCCCTCCACTTT. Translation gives CASSRRGSPLHF.

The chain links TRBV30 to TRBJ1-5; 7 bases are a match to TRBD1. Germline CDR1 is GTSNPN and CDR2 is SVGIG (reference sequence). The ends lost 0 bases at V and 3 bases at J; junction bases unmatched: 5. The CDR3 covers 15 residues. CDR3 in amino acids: CAWSVRDRHNQPQHF. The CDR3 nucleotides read TGTGCCTGGAGTGTACGGGACAGACACAATCAGCCCCAGCATTTT. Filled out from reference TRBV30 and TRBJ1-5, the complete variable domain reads SQTIHQWPATLVQPVGSPLSLECTVEGTSNPNLYWYRQAAGRGLQLLFYSVGIGQISSEVPQNLSASRPQDRQFILSSKKLLLSDSGFYLCAWSVRDRHNQPQHFGDGTRLSIL.

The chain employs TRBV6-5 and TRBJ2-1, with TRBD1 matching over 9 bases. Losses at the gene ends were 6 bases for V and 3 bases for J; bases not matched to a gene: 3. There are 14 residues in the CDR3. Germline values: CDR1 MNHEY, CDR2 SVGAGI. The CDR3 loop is CASRDRGLYNEQFF. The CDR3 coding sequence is TGTGCCAGCAGGGACAGGGGCCTCTACAATGAGCAGTTCTTC.

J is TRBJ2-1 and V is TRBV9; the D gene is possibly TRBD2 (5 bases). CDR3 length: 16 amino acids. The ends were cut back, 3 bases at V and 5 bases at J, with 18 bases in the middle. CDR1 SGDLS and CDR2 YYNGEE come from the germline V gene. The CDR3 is CASSAHGEPTNNEQFF. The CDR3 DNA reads TGTGCCAGCAGCGCCCATGGGGAGCCGACAAACAATGAGCAGTTCTTC.

CDR3 bases: TGTGCCAGCAGCGGAAGTAGCGGGAGGGTTTGGTCCACAGATACGCAGTATTTT. This codes for CASSGSSGRVWSTDTQYF. This chain uses TRBV3-1 (or the pseudogene TRBV3-2) with TRBJ2-3, with TRBD2 identical over 11 bases. Trimming at V came to 5 bases and at J to 2 bases, leaving 12 bases not matched to a gene. The V gene's germline CDR1 is LGHDT and CDR2 YNNKEL (reference sequence). The CDR3 has 18 residues.

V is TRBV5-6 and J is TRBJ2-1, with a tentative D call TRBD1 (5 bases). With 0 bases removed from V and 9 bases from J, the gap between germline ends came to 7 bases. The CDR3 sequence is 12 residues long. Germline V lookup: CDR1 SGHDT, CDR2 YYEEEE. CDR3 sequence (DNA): TGTGCCAGCAGCTTGGAGGGGCCTGAGCAGTTCTTC. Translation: CASSLEGPEQFF.

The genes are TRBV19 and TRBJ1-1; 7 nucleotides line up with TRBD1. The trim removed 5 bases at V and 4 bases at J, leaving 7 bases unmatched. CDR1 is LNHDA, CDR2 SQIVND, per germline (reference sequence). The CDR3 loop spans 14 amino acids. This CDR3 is CASSVYRGTTEAFF. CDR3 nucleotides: TGTGCCAGTAGTGTTTACAGGGGTACCACTGAAGCTTTCTTT.

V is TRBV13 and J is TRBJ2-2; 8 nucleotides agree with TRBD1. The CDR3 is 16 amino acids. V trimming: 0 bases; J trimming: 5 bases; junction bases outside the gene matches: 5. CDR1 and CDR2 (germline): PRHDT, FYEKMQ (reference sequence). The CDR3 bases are TGTGCCAGCAGCTTAGGGACAGGGGCAGAGACCGGGGAGCTGTTTTTT. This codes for CASSLGTGAETGELFF.

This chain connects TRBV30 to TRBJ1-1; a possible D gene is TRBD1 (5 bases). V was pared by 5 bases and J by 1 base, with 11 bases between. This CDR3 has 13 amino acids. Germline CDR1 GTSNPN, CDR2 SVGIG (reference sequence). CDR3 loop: CAWELQGNTEAFF. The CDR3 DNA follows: TGTGCCTGGGAGCTTCAGGGGAACACTGAAGCTTTCTTT.

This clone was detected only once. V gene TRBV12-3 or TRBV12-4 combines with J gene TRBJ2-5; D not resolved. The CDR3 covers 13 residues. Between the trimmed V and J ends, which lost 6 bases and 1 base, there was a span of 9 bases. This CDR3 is CASRVTTQETQYF. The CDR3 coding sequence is TGTGCCAGCAGGGTGACAACCCAAGAGACCCAGTACTTC.

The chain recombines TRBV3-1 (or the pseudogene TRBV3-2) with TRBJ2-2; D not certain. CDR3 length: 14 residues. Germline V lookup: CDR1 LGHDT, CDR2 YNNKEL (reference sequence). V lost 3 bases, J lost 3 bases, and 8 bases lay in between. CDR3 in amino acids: CASSHLQDTGELFF. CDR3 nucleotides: TGTGCCAGCAGCCACCTCCAGGACACCGGGGAGCTGTTTTTT.

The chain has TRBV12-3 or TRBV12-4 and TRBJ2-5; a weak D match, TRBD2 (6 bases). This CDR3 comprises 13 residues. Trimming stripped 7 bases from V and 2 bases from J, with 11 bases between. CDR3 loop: CASTRDSQETQYF. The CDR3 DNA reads TGTGCCAGCACCCGGGACTCACAAGAGACCCAGTACTTC.

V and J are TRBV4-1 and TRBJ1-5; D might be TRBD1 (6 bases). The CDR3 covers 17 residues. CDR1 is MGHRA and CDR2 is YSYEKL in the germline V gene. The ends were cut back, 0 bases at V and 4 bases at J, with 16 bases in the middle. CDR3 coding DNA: TGCGCCAGCAGCCAAGATACACAGGGAGGGCCAAATCAGCCCCAGCATTTT. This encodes CASSQDTQGGPNQPQHF.

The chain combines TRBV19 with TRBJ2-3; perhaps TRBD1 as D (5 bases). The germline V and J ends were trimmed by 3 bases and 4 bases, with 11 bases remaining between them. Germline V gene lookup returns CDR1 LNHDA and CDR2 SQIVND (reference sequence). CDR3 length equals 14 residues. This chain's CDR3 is CASSMGRAPDTQYF. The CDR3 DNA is TGTGCCAGTAGTATGGGCAGGGCGCCAGATACGCAGTATTTT.

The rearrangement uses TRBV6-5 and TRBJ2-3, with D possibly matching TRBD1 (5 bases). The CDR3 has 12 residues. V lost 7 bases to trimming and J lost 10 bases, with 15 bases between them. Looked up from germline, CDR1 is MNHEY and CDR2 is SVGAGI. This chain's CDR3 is CASNRTQAPQYF. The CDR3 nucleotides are TGTGCCAGCAACAGGACGCAGGCACCGCAGTATTTT.

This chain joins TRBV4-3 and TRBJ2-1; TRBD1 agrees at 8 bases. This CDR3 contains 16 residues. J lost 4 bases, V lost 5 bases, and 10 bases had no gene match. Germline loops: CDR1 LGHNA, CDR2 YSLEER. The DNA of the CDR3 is TGCGCCAGCAGCGTCCGGGACAGGTCTTTGTACAATGAGCAGTTCTTC. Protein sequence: CASSVRDRSLYNEQFF.

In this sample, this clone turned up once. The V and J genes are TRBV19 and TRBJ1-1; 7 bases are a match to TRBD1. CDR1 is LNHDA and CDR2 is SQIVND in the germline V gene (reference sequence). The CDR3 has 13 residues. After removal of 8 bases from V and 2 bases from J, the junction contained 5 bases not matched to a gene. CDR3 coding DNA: TGTGCCAGTGGGGGACAGAGAAACACTGAAGCTTTCTTT. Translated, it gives CASGGQRNTEAFF. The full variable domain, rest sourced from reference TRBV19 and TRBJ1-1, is DGGITQSPKYLFRKEGQNVTLSCEQNLNHDAMYWYRQDPGQGLRLIYYSQIVNDFQKGDIAEGYSVSREKKESFPLTVTSAQKNPTAFYLCASGGQRNTEAFFGQGTRLTVV.

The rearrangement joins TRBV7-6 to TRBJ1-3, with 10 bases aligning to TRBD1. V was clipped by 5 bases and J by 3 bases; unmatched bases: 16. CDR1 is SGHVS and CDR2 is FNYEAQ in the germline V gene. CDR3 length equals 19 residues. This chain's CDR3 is CASSPSIFRDRGFGNTIYF. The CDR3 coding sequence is TGTGCCAGCAGCCCGAGTATTTTCCGGGACAGGGGATTTGGAAACACCATATATTTT.

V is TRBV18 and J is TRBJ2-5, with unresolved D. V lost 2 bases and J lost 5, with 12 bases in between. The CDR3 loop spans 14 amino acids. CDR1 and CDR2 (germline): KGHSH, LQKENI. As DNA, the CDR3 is TGTGCCAGCTCACCATCGGTTAATCCGGAGACCCAGTACTTC. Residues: CASSPSVNPETQYF.

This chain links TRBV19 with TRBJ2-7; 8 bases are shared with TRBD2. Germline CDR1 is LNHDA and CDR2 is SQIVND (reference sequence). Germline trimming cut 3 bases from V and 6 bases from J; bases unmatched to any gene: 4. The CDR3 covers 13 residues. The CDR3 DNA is TGTGCCAGTAGTATGAAGGCGGGGGGCGAGCAGTACTTC. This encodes CASSMKAGGEQYF.

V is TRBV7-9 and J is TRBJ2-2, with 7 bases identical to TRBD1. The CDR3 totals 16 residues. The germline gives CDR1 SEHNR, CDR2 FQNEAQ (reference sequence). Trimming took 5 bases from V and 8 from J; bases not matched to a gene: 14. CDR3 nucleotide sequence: TGTGCCAGCAGCAACTTCGGGACAGCCAGGAGGGGGGAGCTGTTTTTT. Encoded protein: CASSNFGTARRGELFF.

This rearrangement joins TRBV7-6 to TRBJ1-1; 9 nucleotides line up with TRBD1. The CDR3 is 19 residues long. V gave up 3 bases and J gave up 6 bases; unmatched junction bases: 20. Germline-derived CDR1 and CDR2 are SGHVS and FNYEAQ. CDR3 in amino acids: CASSLRTPGQGPEDAEAFF. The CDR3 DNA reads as TGTGCCAGCAGCTTGAGGACACCGGGACAGGGTCCCGAGGACGCTGAAGCTTTCTTT.

The CDR3 loop reads CASSPLELSKTGELFF. The CDR3 DNA is TGTGCCAGCTCACCTCTAGAATTAAGCAAGACCGGGGAGCTGTTTTTT. This sequence joins TRBV18 and TRBJ2-2; D ambiguous. The CDR3 runs to 16 residues. Germline V gene data show CDR1 as KGHSH and CDR2 as LQKENI. Trimming pared 3 bases from V and 5 bases from J, leaving 16 bases between.

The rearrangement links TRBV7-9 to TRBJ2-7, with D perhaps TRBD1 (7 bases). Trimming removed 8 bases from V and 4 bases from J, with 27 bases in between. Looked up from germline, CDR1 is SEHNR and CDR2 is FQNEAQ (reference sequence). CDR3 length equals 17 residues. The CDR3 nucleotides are TGTGCCAGCCATTCAGTCCCGGGGGACAGTGGGGGATACGAGCAGTACTTC. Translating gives CASHSVPGDSGGYEQYF.

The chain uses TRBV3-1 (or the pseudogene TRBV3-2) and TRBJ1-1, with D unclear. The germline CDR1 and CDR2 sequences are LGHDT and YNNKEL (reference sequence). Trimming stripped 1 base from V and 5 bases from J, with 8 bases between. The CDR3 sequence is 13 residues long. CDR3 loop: CASSQVEKTEAFF. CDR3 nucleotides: TGTGCCAGCAGCCAAGTAGAGAAGACTGAAGCTTTCTTT.

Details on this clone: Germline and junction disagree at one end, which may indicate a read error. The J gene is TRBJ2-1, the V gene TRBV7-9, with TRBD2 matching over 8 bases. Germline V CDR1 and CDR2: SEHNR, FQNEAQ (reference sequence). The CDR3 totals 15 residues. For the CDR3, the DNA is TGTGCCAGCCGCTTCTCTAGCGGGCTGCACAATGAGCAGTTCTTC. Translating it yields CASRFSSGLHNEQFF.

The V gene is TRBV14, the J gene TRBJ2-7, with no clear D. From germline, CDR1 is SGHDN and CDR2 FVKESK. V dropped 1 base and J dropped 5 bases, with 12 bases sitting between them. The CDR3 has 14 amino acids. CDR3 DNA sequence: TGTGCCAGCAGCCAAGCGAAATGGCCAGACGAGCAGTACTTC. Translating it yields CASSQAKWPDEQYF.

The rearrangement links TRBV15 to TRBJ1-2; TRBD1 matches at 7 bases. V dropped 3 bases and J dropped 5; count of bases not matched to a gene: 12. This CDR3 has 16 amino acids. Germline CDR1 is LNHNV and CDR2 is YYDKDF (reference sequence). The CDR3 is CATSRDYNRGGYGYTF. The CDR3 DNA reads TGTGCCACCAGCAGGGATTACAACAGGGGTGGTTATGGCTACACCTTC. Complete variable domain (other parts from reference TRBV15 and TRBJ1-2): DAMVIQNPRYQVTQFGKPVTLSCSQTLNHNVMYWYQQKSSQAPKLLFHYYDKDFNNEADTPDNFQSRRPNTSFCFLDIRSPGLGDTAMYLCATSRDYNRGGYGYTFGSGTRLTVV.

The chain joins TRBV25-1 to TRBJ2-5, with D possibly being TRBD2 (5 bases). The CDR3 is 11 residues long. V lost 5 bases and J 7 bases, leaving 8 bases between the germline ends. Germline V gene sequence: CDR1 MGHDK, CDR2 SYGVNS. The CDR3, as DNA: TGTGCCAGCAGTCCGGCGGGGACCCAGTACTTC. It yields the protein CASSPAGTQYF.